A selection of T cell receptor beta chains follows, all from one sample in a study of blood T cell repertoires in COVID-19. TCRdb keeps only in-frame clones here, not all; method: immunoSEQ multiplex PCR. The repertoire consists of 95,000 to 150,000 clones, with more than 70% occurring once and the leading ten covering around 4%. Source material: peripheral blood. The receptors here all came from a man aged 60 to 75 with acute or convalescent COVID-19. CDR3s include the opening cysteine and the closing phenylalanine or tryptophan. D genes are given only for firm matches. Clone size is not always given. Where it is, it says once, few, many or a class for expanded clones.

J gene: TRBJ2-3
D gene: TRBD2
clone size: NA
V gene: TRBV28
CDR3 protein: CASYPGVQRETGEDTQYF
CDR3 DNA: TGTGCCAGCTACCCCGGGGTCCAGCGGGAAACCGGAGAGGATACGCAGTATTTT

J gene: TRBJ2-6
D gene: TRBD1
clone size: NA
V gene: TRBV5-1
CDR3 protein: CASSAGTVPPGANVLTF
CDR3 DNA: TGCGCCAGCAGCGCCGGGACAGTGCCTCCTGGGGCCAACGTCCTGACTTTC

J gene: TRBJ2-2
D gene: TRBD1
clone size: NA
V gene: TRBV27
CDR3 protein: CASSRGHNRGRTGELFF
CDR3 DNA: TGTGCCAGCAGCCGAGGGCATAACAGGGGGAGGACCGGGGAGCTGTTTTTT

J gene: TRBJ1-1
D gene: NA
clone size: NA
V gene: TRBV12-5
CDR3 protein: CASGLPSFGQMNTEAFF
CDR3 DNA: TGTGCTAGTGGTTTGCCCAGCTTTGGGCAAATGAACACTGAAGCTTTCTTT

J gene: TRBJ1-1
D gene: TRBD1
clone size: NA
V gene: TRBV6-5
CDR3 protein: CASSPGQGPNTEAFF
CDR3 DNA: TGTGCCAGCAGTCCGGGACAGGGCCCCAACACTGAAGCTTTCTTT

J gene: TRBJ2-1
D gene: TRBD1
clone size: NA
V gene: TRBV4-1
CDR3 protein: CASSQEWDREFYNEQFF
CDR3 DNA: TGCGCCAGCAGCCAAGAATGGGACAGGGAGTTCTACAATGAGCAGTTCTTC

J gene: TRBJ1-1
D gene: NA
clone size: NA
V gene: TRBV7-6
CDR3 protein: CASSPWTEMNTEAFF
CDR3 DNA: TGTGCCAGCAGCCCTTGGACAGAAATGAACACTGAAGCTTTCTTT

J gene: TRBJ2-3
D gene: NA
clone size: NA
V gene: TRBV10-3
CDR3 protein: CAISEGRGTDTQYF
CDR3 DNA: TGTGCCATCAGTGAGGGCAGGGGTACAGATACGCAGTATTTT

J gene: TRBJ1-1
D gene: TRBD1
clone size: NA
V gene: TRBV5-8
CDR3 protein: CASGKGARTEAFF
CDR3 DNA: TGTGCCAGCGGTAAGGGGGCGCGAACTGAAGCTTTCTTT

J gene: TRBJ2-2
D gene: NA
clone size: NA
V gene: TRBV7-6
CDR3 protein: CASSLVGGSGELFF
CDR3 DNA: TGTGCCAGCAGCTTAGTTGGCGGCTCCGGGGAGCTGTTTTTT

J gene: TRBJ2-5
D gene: TRBD2
clone size: NA
V gene: TRBV10-3
CDR3 protein: CAISGKAGGQETQYF
CDR3 DNA: TGTGCCATCAGTGGTAAAGCGGGAGGTCAAGAGACCCAGTACTTC

J gene: TRBJ2-7
D gene: TRBD2
clone size: once
V gene: TRBV24-1
CDR3 protein: CATSDSTKRTSGNRGEQYF
CDR3 DNA: TGTGCCACCAGTGATTCCACAAAGAGGACTAGCGGGAACCGCGGCGAGCAGTACTTC

J gene: TRBJ1-1
D gene: NA
clone size: NA
V gene: TRBV7-8
CDR3 protein: CASSLRGGRGNTEAFF
CDR3 DNA: TGTGCCAGCAGCTTACGGGGGGGGCGCGGAAACACTGAAGCTTTCTTT

J gene: TRBJ2-7
D gene: NA
clone size: NA
V gene: TRBV4-3
CDR3 protein: CASSQDTGLSYEQYF
CDR3 DNA: TGCGCCAGCAGCCAAGATACAGGGCTCTCCTACGAGCAGTACTTC

J gene: TRBJ2-7
D gene: TRBD1
clone size: few
V gene: TRBV7-9
CDR3 protein: CASSPGQGANEQYF
CDR3 DNA: TGTGCCAGCAGCCCGGGACAGGGGGCCAACGAGCAGTACTTC

J gene: TRBJ2-4
D gene: TRBD1
clone size: NA
V gene: TRBV30
CDR3 protein: CAWDRGNIQYF
CDR3 DNA: TGTGCCTGGGACAGGGGAAACATTCAGTACTTC

J gene: TRBJ2-1
D gene: NA
clone size: NA
V gene: TRBV6-5
CDR3 protein: CASRGGFNEQFF
CDR3 DNA: TGTGCCAGCAGAGGAGGGTTCAATGAGCAGTTCTTC

J gene: TRBJ2-5
D gene: TRBD2
clone size: NA
V gene: TRBV7-2
CDR3 protein: CASSLALSAGLAGGQETQYF
CDR3 DNA: TGTGCCAGCAGCTTAGCGCTCTCAGCCGGACTAGCGGGAGGTCAAGAGACCCAGTACTTC

J gene: TRBJ2-7
D gene: NA
clone size: NA
V gene: TRBV7-6
CDR3 protein: CASSLSGGSEQYF
CDR3 DNA: TGTGCCAGCAGCTTATCTGGAGGGTCCGAGCAGTACTTC

J gene: TRBJ1-1
D gene: NA
clone size: NA
V gene: TRBV6-5
CDR3 protein: CASRLGQSNTEAFF
CDR3 DNA: TGTGCCAGCAGGTTAGGACAGTCTAACACTGAAGCTTTCTTT

J gene: TRBJ1-5
D gene: TRBD1
clone size: NA
V gene: TRBV28
CDR3 protein: CASGIRTGSLNQPQHF
CDR3 DNA: TGTGCCAGCGGGATTAGGACAGGGTCGTTAAATCAGCCCCAGCATTTT

J gene: TRBJ2-1
D gene: NA
clone size: once
V gene: TRBV13
CDR3 protein: CASTSRGTYNEQFF
CDR3 DNA: TGTGCCAGCACCTCCCGGGGAACCTACAATGAGCAGTTCTTC

J gene: TRBJ1-1
D gene: NA
clone size: NA
V gene: TRBV6-5
CDR3 protein: CASSYTTGLAFF
CDR3 DNA: TGTGCCAGCAGTTATACAACAGGGCTAGCTTTCTTT

J gene: TRBJ2-7
D gene: NA
clone size: once
V gene: TRBV7-2
CDR3 protein: CASSLDSAYEQYF
CDR3 DNA: TGTGCCAGCAGCTTGGACAGCGCCTACGAGCAGTACTTC

J gene: TRBJ2-1
D gene: NA
clone size: NA
V gene: TRBV28
CDR3 protein: CASKLGQPGNEQFF
CDR3 DNA: TGTGCCAGCAAGCTCGGACAGCCGGGCAATGAGCAGTTCTTC

J gene: TRBJ1-4
D gene: NA
clone size: NA
V gene: TRBV5-1
CDR3 protein: CASRGEEKLFF
CDR3 DNA: TGCGCCAGCCGGGGGGAGGAAAAACTGTTTTTT

J gene: TRBJ1-2
D gene: NA
clone size: NA
V gene: TRBV14
CDR3 protein: CASSQPVGPYSNYGYTF
CDR3 DNA: TGTGCCAGCAGCCAACCGGTGGGGCCTTATTCTAACTATGGCTACACCTTC

J gene: TRBJ1-3
D gene: NA
clone size: NA
V gene: TRBV29-1
CDR3 protein: CSAIALVPGNTIYF
CDR3 DNA: TGCAGCGCTATAGCCCTGGTGCCTGGAAACACCATATATTTT

J gene: TRBJ2-3
D gene: NA
clone size: NA
V gene: TRBV6-5
CDR3 protein: CASREQNTQYF
CDR3 DNA: TGTGCCAGCAGGGAGCAAAATACGCAGTATTTT

J gene: TRBJ2-7
D gene: TRBD1
clone size: NA
V gene: TRBV7-2
CDR3 protein: CASSLAGTGPYEQYF
CDR3 DNA: TGTGCCAGCAGCTTAGCTGGGACAGGCCCCTACGAGCAGTACTTC

J gene: TRBJ2-7
D gene: TRBD1
clone size: NA
V gene: TRBV7-3
CDR3 protein: CASSRDRAGEQYF
CDR3 DNA: TGTGCCAGCAGCCGGGACAGGGCCGGCGAGCAGTACTTC

J gene: TRBJ1-6
D gene: NA
clone size: few
V gene: TRBV5-4
CDR3 protein: CASSSPTGYNSPLHF
CDR3 DNA: TGTGCCAGCAGCTCACCGACAGGTTATAATTCACCCCTCCACTTT

J gene: TRBJ1-5
D gene: NA
clone size: NA
V gene: TRBV19
CDR3 protein: CASIGGDNQPQHF
CDR3 DNA: TGTGCCAGTATCGGGGGAGACAATCAGCCCCAGCATTTT